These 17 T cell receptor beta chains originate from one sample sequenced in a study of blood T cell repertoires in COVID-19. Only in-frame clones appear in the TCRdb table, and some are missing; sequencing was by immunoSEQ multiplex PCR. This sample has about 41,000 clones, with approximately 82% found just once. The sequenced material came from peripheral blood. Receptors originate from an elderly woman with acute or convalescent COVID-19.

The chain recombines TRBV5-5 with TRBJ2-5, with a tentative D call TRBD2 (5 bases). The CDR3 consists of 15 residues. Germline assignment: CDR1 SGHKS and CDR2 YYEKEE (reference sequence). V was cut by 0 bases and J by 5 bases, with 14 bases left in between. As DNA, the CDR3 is TGTGCCAGCAGCTTGGAACCTAGCCGGTGGGAGACCCAGTACTTC. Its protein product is CASSLEPSRWETQYF.

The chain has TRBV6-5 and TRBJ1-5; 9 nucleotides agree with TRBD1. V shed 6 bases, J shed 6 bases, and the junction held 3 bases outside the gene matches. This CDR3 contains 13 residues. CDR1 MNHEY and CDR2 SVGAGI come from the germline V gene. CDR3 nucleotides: TGTGCCAGCAGACAGGGGGCAGTTCAGCCCCAGCATTTT. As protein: CASRQGAVQPQHF.

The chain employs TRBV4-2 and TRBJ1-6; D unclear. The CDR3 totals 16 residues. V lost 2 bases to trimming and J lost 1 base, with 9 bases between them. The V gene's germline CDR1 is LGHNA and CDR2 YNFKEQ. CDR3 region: CASSQFAGSYNSPLHF. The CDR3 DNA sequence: TGTGCCAGCAGCCAATTCGCAGGTTCCTATAATTCACCCCTCCACTTT.

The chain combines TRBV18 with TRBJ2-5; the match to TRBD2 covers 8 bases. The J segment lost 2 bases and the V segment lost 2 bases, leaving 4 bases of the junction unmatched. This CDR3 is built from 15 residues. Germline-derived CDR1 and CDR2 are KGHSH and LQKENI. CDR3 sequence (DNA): TGTGCCAGCTCACCATTGCCTAGCGGGCAAGAGACCCAGTACTTC. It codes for CASSPLPSGQETQYF.

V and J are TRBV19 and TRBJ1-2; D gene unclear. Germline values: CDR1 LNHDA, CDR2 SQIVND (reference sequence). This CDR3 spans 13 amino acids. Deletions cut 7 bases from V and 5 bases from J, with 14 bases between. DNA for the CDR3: TGTGCCAGTACCCCTCTATCTCCTTATGGCTACACCTTC. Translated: CASTPLSPYGYTF.

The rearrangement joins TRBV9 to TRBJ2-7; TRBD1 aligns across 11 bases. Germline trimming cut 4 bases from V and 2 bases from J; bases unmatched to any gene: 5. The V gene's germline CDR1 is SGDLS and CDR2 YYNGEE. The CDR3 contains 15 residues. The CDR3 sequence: CASSPRGQGAYEQYF. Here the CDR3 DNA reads TGTGCCAGCAGCCCTCGGGGACAGGGGGCCTACGAGCAGTACTTC.

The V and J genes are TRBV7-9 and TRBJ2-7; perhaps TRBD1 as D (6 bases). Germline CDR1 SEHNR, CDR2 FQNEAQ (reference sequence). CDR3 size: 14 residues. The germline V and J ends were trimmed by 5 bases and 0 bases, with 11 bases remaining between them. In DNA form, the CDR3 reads TGTGCCAGCAGCCCAAGGGGGATCTCCTACGAGCAGTACTTC. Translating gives CASSPRGISYEQYF.

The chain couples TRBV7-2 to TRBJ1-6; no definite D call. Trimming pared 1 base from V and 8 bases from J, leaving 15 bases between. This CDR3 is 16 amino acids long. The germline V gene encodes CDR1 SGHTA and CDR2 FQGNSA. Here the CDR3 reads CASSLGIGEHYSPLHF. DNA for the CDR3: TGTGCCAGCAGCTTAGGGATCGGGGAACATTATTCACCCCTCCACTTT.

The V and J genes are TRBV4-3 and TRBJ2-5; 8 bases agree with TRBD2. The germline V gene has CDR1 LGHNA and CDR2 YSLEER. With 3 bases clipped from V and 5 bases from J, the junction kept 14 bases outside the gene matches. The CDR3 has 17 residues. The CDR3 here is CASSQGLTAGVDETQYF. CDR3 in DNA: TGCGCCAGCAGCCAGGGTTTAACAGCGGGGGTGGACGAGACCCAGTACTTC.

The CDR3 DNA follows: TGTGCCAGCAGCGTAGGAGGCCCGGAGGGCACTGAAGCTTTCTTT. This sequence encodes CASSVGGPEGTEAFF. The V gene is TRBV9, the J gene TRBJ1-1; D is ambiguous. This CDR3 region has 15 residues. Trimming stripped 0 bases from V and 4 bases from J, with 13 bases between. CDR1 SGDLS and CDR2 YYNGEE come from the germline V gene. Full variable domain (rest looked up from reference TRBV9 and TRBJ1-1): DSGVTQTPKHLITATGQRVTLRCSPRSGDLSVYWYQQSLDQGLQFLIQYYNGEERAKGNILERFSAQQFPDLHSELNLSSLELGDSALYFCASSVGGPEGTEAFFGQGTRLTVV.

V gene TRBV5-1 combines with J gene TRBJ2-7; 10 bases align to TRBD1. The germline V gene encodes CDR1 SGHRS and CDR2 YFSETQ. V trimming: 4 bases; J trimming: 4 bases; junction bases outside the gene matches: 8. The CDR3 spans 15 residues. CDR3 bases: TGCGCCAGCAGCCCCAGCGGACAGGGGGGTTACGAGCAGTACTTC. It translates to CASSPSGQGGYEQYF.

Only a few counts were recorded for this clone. This CDR3 is CASSPREGGGGTGELFF. The CDR3 DNA reads as TGTGCCAGCTCACCACGGGAGGGCGGCGGAGGCACCGGGGAGCTGTTTTTT. The chain is built from TRBV18 and TRBJ2-2; 7 bases map to TRBD2. This CDR3 is built from 17 residues. Trimming took 1 base from V and 4 from J; bases not matched to a gene: 9. Germline loops: CDR1 KGHSH, CDR2 LQKENI.

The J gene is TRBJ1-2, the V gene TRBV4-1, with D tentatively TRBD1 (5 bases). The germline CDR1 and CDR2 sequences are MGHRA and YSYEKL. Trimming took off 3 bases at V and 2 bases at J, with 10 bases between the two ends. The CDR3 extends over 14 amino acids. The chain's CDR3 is CASSHPQGNYGYTF. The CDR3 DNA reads TGCGCCAGCAGCCACCCCCAGGGAAACTATGGCTACACCTTC.

The CDR3 is CAISATDRVQPQHF. For the CDR3, the DNA is TGTGCCATCAGTGCTACTGACAGGGTTCAGCCCCAGCATTTT. The chain has TRBV10-3 and TRBJ1-5; TRBD1 matches 7 bases. CDR1 is ENHRY and CDR2 is SYGVKD in the germline V gene. With V trimmed by 4 bases and J by 6 bases, 6 bases remained unmatched. The CDR3 consists of 14 residues.

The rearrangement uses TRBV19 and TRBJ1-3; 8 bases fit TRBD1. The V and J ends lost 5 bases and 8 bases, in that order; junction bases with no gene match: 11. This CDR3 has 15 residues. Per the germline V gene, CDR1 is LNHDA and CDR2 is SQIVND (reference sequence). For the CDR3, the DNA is TGTGCCAGTAGTTCTGCGGACAGGGCGGGAGACACCATATATTTT. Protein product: CASSSADRAGDTIYF.

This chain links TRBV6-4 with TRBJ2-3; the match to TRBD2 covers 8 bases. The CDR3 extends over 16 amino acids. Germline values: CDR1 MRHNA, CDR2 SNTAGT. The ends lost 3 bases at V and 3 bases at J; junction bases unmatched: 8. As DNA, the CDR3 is TGTGCCAGCAGTGAGGACGCGGGGGGTCCAACAGATACGCAGTATTTT. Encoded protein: CASSEDAGGPTDTQYF.

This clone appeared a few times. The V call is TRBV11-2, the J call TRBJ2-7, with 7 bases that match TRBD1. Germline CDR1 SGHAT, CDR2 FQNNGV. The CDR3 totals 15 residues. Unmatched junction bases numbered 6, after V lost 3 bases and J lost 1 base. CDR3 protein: CASSFRSTGSYEQYF. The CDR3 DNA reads TGTGCCAGCAGCTTTAGGTCGACAGGGTCCTACGAGCAGTACTTC. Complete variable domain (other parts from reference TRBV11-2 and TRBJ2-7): EAGVAQSPRYKIIEKRQSVAFWCNPISGHATLYWYQQILGQGPKLLIQFQNNGVVDDSQLPKDRFSAERLKGVDSTLKIQPAKLEDSAVYLCASSFRSTGSYEQYFGPGTRLTVT.